The 15 T cell receptor beta chains listed next were all sequenced from one sample in a study of identifying expanded T cells in peripheral blood. TCRdb keeps only in-frame clones here, not all; method: immunoSEQ multiplex PCR. The sample has some 75,000 clones, 85% to 90% seen once; the top ten hold 3.3%. Sequencing used blood. The source is a person between 18 and 70 years old in good health.

The chain joins TRBV7-2 to TRBJ1-1, with TRBD1 matching over 7 bases. The ends lost 3 bases at V and 5 bases at J; junction bases unmatched: 3. CDR1 is SGHTA and CDR2 is FQGNSA in the germline V gene. The CDR3 sequence is 13 residues long. The CDR3 region has the DNA TGTGCCAGCAGCTTTCAGGGGGGGACTGAAGCTTTCTTT. It is translated as CASSFQGGTEAFF.

The chain combines TRBV19 with TRBJ2-2, with 7 bases aligning to TRBD2. The germline V gene encodes CDR1 LNHDA and CDR2 SQIVND (reference sequence). This CDR3 has 15 residues. Trimming took 7 bases from V and 5 from J; bases not matched to a gene: 10. The CDR3 sequence is CASNGGVSRTGELFF. The DNA of the CDR3 is TGTGCCAGTAATGGGGGGGTCTCGAGGACCGGGGAGCTGTTTTTT.

The chain carries TRBV23-1 and TRBJ2-7; D unresolved. TRBV23-1 is sorted into the ORF group, with uncertain function. The CDR3 extends over 16 amino acids. V lost 0 bases and J 7 bases, leaving 19 bases between the germline ends. For the CDR3, the DNA is TGCGCCAGCAGTCAATCAAGGGTGCCGATTTTGGGTGAGCAGTACTTC. This sequence encodes CASSQSRVPILGEQYF.

This CDR3 is CASSPGRAGFSYNEQFF. The CDR3 DNA follows: TGCGCCAGCAGCCCAGGACGGGCGGGGTTTTCCTACAATGAGCAGTTCTTC. The V and J genes are TRBV4-3 and TRBJ2-1; D perhaps matches TRBD2 (6 bases). The ends were cut back, 4 bases at V and 1 base at J, with 17 bases in the middle. Germline lookup yields CDR1 LGHNA and CDR2 YSLEER. The CDR3 sequence is 17 residues long.

The chain recombines TRBV19 with TRBJ2-2, with 9 bases matching TRBD2. CDR3 length equals 17 residues. Germline CDR1 and CDR2: LNHDA and SQIVND (reference sequence). After removal of 0 bases from V and 5 bases from J, the junction contained 7 bases not matched to a gene. CDR3 sequence (DNA): TGTGCCAGTAGTATAGACAGCGGGGGGACCGGTACCGGGGAGCTGTTTTTT. This codes for CASSIDSGGTGTGELFF.

This chain joins TRBV20-1 and TRBJ2-2, with D hard to call. V was trimmed by 3 bases and J by 3 bases, leaving 2 bases between them. This CDR3 spans 11 amino acids. The germline V gene encodes CDR1 DFQATT and CDR2 SNEGSKA (reference sequence). This CDR3 reads CSARYTGELFF. In nucleotides, the CDR3 is TGCAGTGCTAGGTACACCGGGGAGCTGTTTTTT.

The rearrangement uses TRBV19 and TRBJ1-4, with D unresolved. The CDR3 consists of 14 residues. Deletions cut 5 bases from V and 4 bases from J, with 11 bases between. Germline V CDR1 and CDR2: LNHDA, SQIVND (reference sequence). CDR3 loop: CASSVTRSNEKLFF. The CDR3 nucleotides read TGTGCCAGTAGTGTGACGCGGAGTAATGAAAAACTGTTTTTT.

In DNA form, the CDR3 reads TGTGCCAGCAGTCCACCGGGACTAGCGGGAGGGGTCCAAGAGACCCAGTACTTC. It specifies CASSPPGLAGGVQETQYF. The chain uses TRBV28 and TRBJ2-5; the match to TRBD2 covers 16 bases. Germline V gene lookup returns CDR1 MDHEN and CDR2 SYDVKM. V dropped 5 bases and J dropped 1; count of bases not matched to a gene: 7. There are 18 residues in the CDR3. Based on the CDR3 plus reference TRBV28 and TRBJ2-5, the full variable domain is DVKVTQSSRYLVKRTGEKVFLECVQDMDHENMFWYRQDPGLGLRLIYFSYDVKMKEKGDIPEGYSVSREKKERFSLILESASTNQTSMYLCASSPPGLAGGVQETQYFGPGTRLLVL.

The chain employs TRBV9 and TRBJ2-2; TRBD2 matches 9 bases. Trimming at V came to 7 bases and at J to 1 base, leaving 8 bases not matched to a gene. Germline CDR1 and CDR2: SGDLS and YYNGEE. The CDR3 consists of 16 residues. The CDR3 here is CASDLSGRKNTGELFF. DNA of the CDR3: TGTGCCAGCGATTTAAGCGGGAGGAAGAACACCGGGGAGCTGTTTTTT. Complete variable domain (other parts from reference TRBV9 and TRBJ2-2): DSGVTQTPKHLITATGQRVTLRCSPRSGDLSVYWYQQSLDQGLQFLIQYYNGEERAKGNILERFSAQQFPDLHSELNLSSLELGDSALYFCASDLSGRKNTGELFFGEGSRLTVL.

This chain uses TRBV9 with TRBJ1-2; D is uncertain. Germline V CDR1 and CDR2: SGDLS, YYNGEE. V dropped 2 bases and J dropped 2 bases, with 16 bases sitting between them. This CDR3 contains 16 residues. The CDR3 DNA sequence: TGTGCCAGCAGCGTTTCCCCGGGAGTGCAAAACTATGGCTACACCTTC. Translating it yields CASSVSPGVQNYGYTF.

J is TRBJ2-3 and V is TRBV6-5, with TRBD2 identical over 14 bases. Per germline, CDR1 MNHEY and CDR2 SVGAGI. CDR3 length equals 15 residues. Germline trimming cut 8 bases from V and 8 bases from J; bases unmatched to any gene: 9. CDR3 nucleotides: TGTGCCAGCTCCAGGGGACTAGCGGGAGCGGGTACGCAGTATTTT. Amino acid sequence: CASSRGLAGAGTQYF.

The V and J genes are TRBV19 and TRBJ1-4; D gene unclear. The V end lost 5 bases, the J end lost 6 bases, and 7 bases lay between the germline ends. This CDR3 contains 12 residues. Germline V lookup: CDR1 LNHDA, CDR2 SQIVND (reference sequence). The CDR3: CASSGDHEKLFF. The CDR3 bases are TGTGCCAGTAGTGGTGATCATGAAAAACTGTTTTTT.

The chain couples TRBV30 to TRBJ2-1, with D uncertain. Deletions cut 0 bases from V and 11 bases from J, with 17 bases between. CDR1 is GTSNPN, CDR2 SVGIG, per germline (reference sequence). The CDR3 runs 14 residues. The CDR3 DNA reads as TGTGCCTGGAGTGTAGTGGGCTCGGACCTACAGCAGTTCTTC. It translates to CAWSVVGSDLQQFF.

The CDR3 sequence is CASSRTGGNTGELFF. The CDR3 DNA follows: TGTGCCAGCAGTCGGACAGGGGGGAACACCGGGGAGCTGTTTTTT. The V gene is TRBV28, the J gene TRBJ2-2; 10 bases fit TRBD1. Germline CDR1 reads MDHEN; CDR2 reads SYDVKM. V dropped 5 bases and J dropped 1; count of bases not matched to a gene: 1. The CDR3 totals 15 residues.

The V call is TRBV6-4, the J call TRBJ2-1; 9 bases align to TRBD2. Germline values: CDR1 MRHNA, CDR2 SNTAGT. Germline trimming cut 5 bases from V and 4 bases from J; bases unmatched to any gene: 6. This CDR3 region has 15 residues. CDR3 in DNA: TGTGCCAGCAGTAGACAAGCGGGAGGTTACAATGAGCAGTTCTTC. It specifies CASSRQAGGYNEQFF.